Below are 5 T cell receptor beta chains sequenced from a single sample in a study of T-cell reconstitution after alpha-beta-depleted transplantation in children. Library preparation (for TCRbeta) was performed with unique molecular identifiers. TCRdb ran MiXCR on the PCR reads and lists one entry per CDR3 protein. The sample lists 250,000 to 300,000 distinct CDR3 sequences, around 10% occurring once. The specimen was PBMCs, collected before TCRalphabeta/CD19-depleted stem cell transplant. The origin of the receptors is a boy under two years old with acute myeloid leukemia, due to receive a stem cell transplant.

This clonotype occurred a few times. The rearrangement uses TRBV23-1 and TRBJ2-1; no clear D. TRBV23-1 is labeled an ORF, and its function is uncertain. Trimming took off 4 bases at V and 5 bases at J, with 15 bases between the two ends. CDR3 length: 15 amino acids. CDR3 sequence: CASSLNGKPNNEQFF. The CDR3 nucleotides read TGCGCCAGCAGTCTAAACGGAAAACCTAACAATGAGCAGTTCTTC.

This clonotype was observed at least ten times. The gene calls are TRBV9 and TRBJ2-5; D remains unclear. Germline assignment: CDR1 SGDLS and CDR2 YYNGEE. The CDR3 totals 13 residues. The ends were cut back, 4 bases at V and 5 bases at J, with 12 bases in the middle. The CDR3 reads CASSPPGGETQYF. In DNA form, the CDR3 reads TGTGCCAGCAGCCCTCCTGGTGGCGAGACCCAGTACTTC.

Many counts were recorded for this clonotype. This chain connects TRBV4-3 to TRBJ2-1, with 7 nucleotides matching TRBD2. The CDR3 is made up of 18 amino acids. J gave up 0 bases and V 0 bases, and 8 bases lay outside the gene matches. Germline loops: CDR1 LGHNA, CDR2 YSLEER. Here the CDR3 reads CASSQESQLAASYNEQFF. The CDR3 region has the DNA TGCGCCAGCAGCCAAGAATCCCAGCTAGCGGCCTCCTACAATGAGCAGTTCTTC.

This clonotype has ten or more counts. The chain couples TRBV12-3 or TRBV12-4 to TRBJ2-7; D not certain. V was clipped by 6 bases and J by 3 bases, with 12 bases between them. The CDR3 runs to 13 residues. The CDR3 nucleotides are TGTGCCAGCAGCCCGGGTCAATACTACGAGCAGTACTTC. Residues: CASSPGQYYEQYF.

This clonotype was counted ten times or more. The CDR3 here is CASSLAGGWGDTQYF. In DNA form, the CDR3 reads TGTGCCAGCAGCTTGGCGGGAGGGTGGGGAGATACGCAGTATTTT. The chain employs TRBV7-2 and TRBJ2-3; 9 nucleotides line up with TRBD2. J was trimmed by 5 bases and V by 3 bases; bases with no gene match: 6. Per the germline V gene, CDR1 is SGHTA and CDR2 is FQGNSA. This CDR3 comprises 15 residues.